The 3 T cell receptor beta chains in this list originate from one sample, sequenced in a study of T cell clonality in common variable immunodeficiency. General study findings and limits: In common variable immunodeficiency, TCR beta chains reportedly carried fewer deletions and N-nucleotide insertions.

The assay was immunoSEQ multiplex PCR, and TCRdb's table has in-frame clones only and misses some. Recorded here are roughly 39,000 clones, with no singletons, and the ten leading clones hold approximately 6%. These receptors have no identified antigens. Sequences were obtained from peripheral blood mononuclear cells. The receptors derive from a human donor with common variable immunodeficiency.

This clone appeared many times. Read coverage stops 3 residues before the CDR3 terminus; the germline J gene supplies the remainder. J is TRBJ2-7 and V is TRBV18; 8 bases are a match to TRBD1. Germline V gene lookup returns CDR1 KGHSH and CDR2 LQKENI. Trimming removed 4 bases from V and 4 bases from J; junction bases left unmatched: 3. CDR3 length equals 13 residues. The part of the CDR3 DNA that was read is TGTGCCAGCTCACGAGACAGGGGATACGAG. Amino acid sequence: CASSRDRGYE. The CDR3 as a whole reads CASSRDRGYEQYF.

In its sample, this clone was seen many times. The CDR3 sequence: CASSLGVGNYGYTF. CDR3 DNA, as far as it was read: TGCGCCAGCAGCTTGGGGGTAGGGAACTATGGC. This chain joins TRBV5-1 and TRBJ1-2; no firm D call. The sequenced fragment ends 3 residues before the CDR3 boundary, so the rest is inferred from the germline J gene. The V end was cut by 0 bases, the J end by 2 bases, with 8 bases between. The CDR3 loop spans 14 amino acids. The germline V gene has CDR1 SGHRS and CDR2 YFSETQ.

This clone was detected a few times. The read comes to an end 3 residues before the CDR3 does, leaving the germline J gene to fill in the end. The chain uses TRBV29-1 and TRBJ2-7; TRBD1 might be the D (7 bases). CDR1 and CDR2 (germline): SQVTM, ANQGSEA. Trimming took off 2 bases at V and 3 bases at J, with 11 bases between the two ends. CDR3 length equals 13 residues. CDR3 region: CSVEWQGGYEQYF. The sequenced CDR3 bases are TGCAGCGTTGAATGGCAGGGGGGCTACGAG.